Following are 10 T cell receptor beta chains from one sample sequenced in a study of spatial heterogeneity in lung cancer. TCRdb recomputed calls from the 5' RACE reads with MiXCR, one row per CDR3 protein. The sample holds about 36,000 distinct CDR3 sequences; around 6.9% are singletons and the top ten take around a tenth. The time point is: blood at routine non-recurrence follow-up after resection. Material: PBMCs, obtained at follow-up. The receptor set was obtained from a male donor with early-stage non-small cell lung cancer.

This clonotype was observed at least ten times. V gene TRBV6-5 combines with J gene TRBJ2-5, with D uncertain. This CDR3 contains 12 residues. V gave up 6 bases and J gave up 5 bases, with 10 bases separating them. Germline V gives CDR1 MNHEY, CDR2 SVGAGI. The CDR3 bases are TGTGCCAGCAGAACTCCGCGGGAGACCCAGTACTTC. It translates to CASRTPRETQYF.

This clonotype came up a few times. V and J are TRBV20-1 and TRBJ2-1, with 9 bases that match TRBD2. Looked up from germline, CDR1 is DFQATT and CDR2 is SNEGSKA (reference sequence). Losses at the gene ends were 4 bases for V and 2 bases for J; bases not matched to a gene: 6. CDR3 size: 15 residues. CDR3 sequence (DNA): TGCAGTGCTACCTCAGCGGGGGGCCCCTACAATGAGCAGTTCTTC. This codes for CSATSAGGPYNEQFF.

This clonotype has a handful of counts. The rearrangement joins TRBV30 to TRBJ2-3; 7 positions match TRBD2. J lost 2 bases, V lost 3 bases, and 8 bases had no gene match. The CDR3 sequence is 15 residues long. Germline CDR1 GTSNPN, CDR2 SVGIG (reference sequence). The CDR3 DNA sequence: TGTGCCTGGAGCCTCGGGGGGAGGTACACAGATACGCAGTATTTT. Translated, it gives CAWSLGGRYTDTQYF.

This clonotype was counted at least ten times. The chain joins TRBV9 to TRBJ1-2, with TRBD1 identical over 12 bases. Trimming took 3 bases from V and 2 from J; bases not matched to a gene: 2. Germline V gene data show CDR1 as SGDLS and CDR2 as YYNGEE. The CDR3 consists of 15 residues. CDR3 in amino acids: CASSAGTGGNYGYTF. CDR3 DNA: TGTGCCAGCAGCGCCGGGACAGGGGGCAACTATGGCTACACCTTC.

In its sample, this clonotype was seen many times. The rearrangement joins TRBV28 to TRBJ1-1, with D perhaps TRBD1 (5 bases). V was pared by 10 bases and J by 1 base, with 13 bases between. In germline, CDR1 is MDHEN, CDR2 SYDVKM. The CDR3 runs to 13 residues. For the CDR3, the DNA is TGTGCCACAGACGGGACCCCGAACACTGAAGCTTTCTTT. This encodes CATDGTPNTEAFF.

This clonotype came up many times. Written as DNA, the CDR3 is TGTGCCAGCAGCTTGAGGGTCGGTAATACGCAGTATTTT. Amino acid sequence: CASSLRVGNTQYF. The chain couples TRBV11-2 to TRBJ2-3, with D perhaps TRBD2 (5 bases). V lost 3 bases and J lost 7, with 11 bases in between. Per germline, CDR1 SGHAT and CDR2 FQNNGV. The length of the CDR3 is 13 residues.

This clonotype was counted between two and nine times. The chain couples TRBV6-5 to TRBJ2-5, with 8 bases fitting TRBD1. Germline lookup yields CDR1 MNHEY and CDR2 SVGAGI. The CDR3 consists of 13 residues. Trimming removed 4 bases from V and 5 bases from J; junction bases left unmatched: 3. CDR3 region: CASSFWTGETQYF. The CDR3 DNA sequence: TGTGCCAGCAGTTTTTGGACAGGGGAGACCCAGTACTTC.

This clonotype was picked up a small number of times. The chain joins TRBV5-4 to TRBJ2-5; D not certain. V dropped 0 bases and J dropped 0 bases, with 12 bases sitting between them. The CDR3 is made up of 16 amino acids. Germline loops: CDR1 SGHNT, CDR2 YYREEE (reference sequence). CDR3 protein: CASSLVTGSYQETQYF. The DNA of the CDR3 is TGTGCCAGCAGCTTGGTTACGGGCTCGTACCAAGAGACCCAGTACTTC.

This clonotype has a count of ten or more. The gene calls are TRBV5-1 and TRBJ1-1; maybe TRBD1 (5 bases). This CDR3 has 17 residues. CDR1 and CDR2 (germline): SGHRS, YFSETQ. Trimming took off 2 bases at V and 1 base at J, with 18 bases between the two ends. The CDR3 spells CASSFDPGHLRNTEAFF. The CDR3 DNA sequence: TGCGCCAGCAGCTTCGACCCAGGACATCTCCGGAACACTGAAGCTTTCTTT.

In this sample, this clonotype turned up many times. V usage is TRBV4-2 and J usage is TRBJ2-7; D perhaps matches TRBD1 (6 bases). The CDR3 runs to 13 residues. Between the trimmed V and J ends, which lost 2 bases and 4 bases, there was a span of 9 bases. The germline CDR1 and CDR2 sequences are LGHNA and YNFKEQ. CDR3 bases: TGTGCCAGCAGCCAATGGGACACTTACGAGCAGTACTTC. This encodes CASSQWDTYEQYF.